The sequence of this TCR beta chain was determined in a study of cytomegalovirus exposure and HLA in healthy donors. The study, taken as a whole, reports: In an earlier analysis, about 87% or about 30%: the productive usage of most TCR beta V segments. Further analysis was carried out later, and it showed several of the most significant clusters appearing linked to common viral pathogens. The study labeled more than 150 TCR beta chains cytomegalovirus-associated.

V lost 1 base and J 8 bases, leaving 6 bases between the germline ends. Germline V gives CDR1 DFQATT, CDR2 SNEGSKA (reference sequence). The CDR3 is 11 amino acids. This clone was seen only once. The target antigen is unknown. It was with 60 Vbeta and 13 Jbeta primers that the PCR ran. Generated by immunoSEQ multiplex PCR, the TCRdb table keeps only in-frame clones and is missing some. The repertoire holds 150,000 to 200,000 clones, with around 80% as singletons. The genes are TRBV20-1 and TRBJ1-3; no firm D call. Input material: PBMCs. This TCR came from a man between 18 and 35 years old in good health and CMV-seronegative. The CDR3 DNA reads TGCAGTGCTAGAGCCGGGGACACCATATATTTT. It yields the protein CSARAGDTIYF.